This is a list of T cell receptor beta chains from one sample in a study of blood T cell repertoires in COVID-19. Here immunoSEQ multiplex PCR was the method, and the copy in TCRdb shows in-frame clones only, minus some. The sample has about 670,000 clones, 75% to 90% seen once; the top ten hold about 0.26%. Material for sequencing was peripheral blood. These receptors were obtained from a young woman with acute or convalescent COVID-19. Both conserved end residues are part of each CDR3. Fields, in order: CDR3 protein, J gene, clone size, V gene, CDR3 length. Not every row has a clone size; where given, it reads once, few, many or a size class.

CDR3 protein: CASSRSNEKLFF; J gene: TRBJ1-4; clone size: -; V gene: TRBV5-1; CDR3 length: 12
CDR3 protein: CASSPGVGNSNYGYTF; J gene: TRBJ1-2; clone size: -; V gene: TRBV18; CDR3 length: 16
CDR3 protein: CASRGQGAPQHF; J gene: TRBJ1-5; clone size: -; V gene: TRBV2; CDR3 length: 12
CDR3 protein: CASSGGGDFGSNQPQHF; J gene: TRBJ1-5; clone size: -; V gene: TRBV6-2/TRBV6-3; CDR3 length: 17
CDR3 protein: CASSESTANYGYTF; J gene: TRBJ1-2; clone size: -; V gene: TRBV25-1; CDR3 length: 14
CDR3 protein: CSASQGIYEQYF; J gene: TRBJ2-7; clone size: -; V gene: TRBV20-1; CDR3 length: 12
CDR3 protein: CASSIVEGMDQPQHF; J gene: TRBJ1-5; clone size: -; V gene: TRBV19; CDR3 length: 15
CDR3 protein: CASSQVTGSTNEKLFF; J gene: TRBJ1-4; clone size: -; V gene: TRBV4-2; CDR3 length: 16
CDR3 protein: CASSLETGGREAFF; J gene: TRBJ1-1; clone size: -; V gene: TRBV11-1; CDR3 length: 14
CDR3 protein: CASRRQGGNYGYTF; J gene: TRBJ1-2; clone size: -; V gene: TRBV19; CDR3 length: 14
CDR3 protein: CASSEGVRRTGKNTEAFF; J gene: TRBJ1-1; clone size: -; V gene: TRBV9; CDR3 length: 18
CDR3 protein: CASSKDPARGDEQYF; J gene: TRBJ2-7; clone size: -; V gene: TRBV7-8; CDR3 length: 15
CDR3 protein: CASRTGGNTNEQFF; J gene: TRBJ2-1; clone size: -; V gene: TRBV6-5; CDR3 length: 14
CDR3 protein: CASSYSRGDQPQHF; J gene: TRBJ1-5; clone size: few; V gene: TRBV6-5; CDR3 length: 14
CDR3 protein: CSVGDRGRGNYGYTF; J gene: TRBJ1-2; clone size: -; V gene: TRBV29-1; CDR3 length: 15
CDR3 protein: CASSRDYSYEQYF; J gene: TRBJ2-7; clone size: -; V gene: TRBV5-4; CDR3 length: 13
CDR3 protein: CASSARPDRVASYEQYF; J gene: TRBJ2-7; clone size: once; V gene: TRBV5-1; CDR3 length: 17
CDR3 protein: CASPMTDHFYEQYF; J gene: TRBJ2-7; clone size: -; V gene: TRBV18; CDR3 length: 14
CDR3 protein: CASSVDGGGLPDTQYF; J gene: TRBJ2-3; clone size: once; V gene: TRBV9; CDR3 length: 16
CDR3 protein: CSARASLGYTF; J gene: TRBJ1-2; clone size: -; V gene: TRBV20-1; CDR3 length: 11
CDR3 protein: CASSLVPGDDTEAFF; J gene: TRBJ1-1; clone size: -; V gene: TRBV5-1; CDR3 length: 15
CDR3 protein: CASSQGGGVRPGDGYTF; J gene: TRBJ1-2; clone size: -; V gene: TRBV3-1/TRBV3-2; CDR3 length: 17
CDR3 protein: CASSLSTFRGASYEQYF; J gene: TRBJ2-7; clone size: once; V gene: TRBV5-6; CDR3 length: 17
CDR3 protein: CASSTWTGPTEAFF; J gene: TRBJ1-1; clone size: -; V gene: TRBV28; CDR3 length: 14
CDR3 protein: CASSNPFRDRVRGYTF; J gene: TRBJ1-2; clone size: -; V gene: TRBV5-1; CDR3 length: 16
CDR3 protein: CASSFRDRVLNTIYF; J gene: TRBJ1-3; clone size: -; V gene: TRBV5-5; CDR3 length: 15
CDR3 protein: CASTPGQGPYYGYTF; J gene: TRBJ1-2; clone size: once; V gene: TRBV21-1; CDR3 length: 15
CDR3 protein: CASSTGQGRDTEAFF; J gene: TRBJ1-1; clone size: -; V gene: TRBV5-4; CDR3 length: 15
CDR3 protein: CASTYPGQGAPLCWAFF; J gene: TRBJ1-1; clone size: -; V gene: TRBV6-4; CDR3 length: 17
CDR3 protein: CATSDLLGREGTGELFF; J gene: TRBJ2-2; clone size: -; V gene: TRBV24-1; CDR3 length: 17
CDR3 protein: CASSQDREGAGGLNTEAFF; J gene: TRBJ1-1; clone size: -; V gene: TRBV4-3; CDR3 length: 19
CDR3 protein: CSVHRTGRAETQYF; J gene: TRBJ2-5; clone size: -; V gene: TRBV29-1; CDR3 length: 14
CDR3 protein: CASSQVSGLNQPQHF; J gene: TRBJ1-5; clone size: -; V gene: TRBV3-1/TRBV3-2; CDR3 length: 15
CDR3 protein: CASSSTGISNQPQHF; J gene: TRBJ1-5; clone size: -; V gene: TRBV5-1; CDR3 length: 15